The sequence of this T cell receptor (beta chain) was determined in a study of cytomegalovirus exposure and HLA in healthy donors. Study results and caveats: A later analysis revealed that TCR association rates differed between HLA loci, peaking at DRB1 and bottoming out at HLA-C.

The PCR was carried out with 60 Vbeta primers and 13 Jbeta primers. In the study's own analysis: Approximately 9.9 million shared chains were among the approximately 87 million unique TCR beta chains that a later analysis counted. Assay: immunoSEQ multiplex PCR; the TCRdb copy retains only in-frame clones and omits some. That table furnishes V, J and clone size, whereas the DNA furnished D and trimming. The table lists around 40,000 clones. There are 16 residues in the CDR3. The V and J ends lost 0 bases and 7 bases, in that order; junction bases with no gene match: 8. CDR1 SGHAT and CDR2 FQNNGV come from the germline V gene. As concerns this clone: Its antigen is unknown.

This chain links TRBV11-2 with TRBJ2-1, with 8 bases lining up with TRBD2. Sequencing input: PBMCs. The sequence was obtained from a man aged 25 to 45 in good health and CMV-seronegative. The CDR3 DNA sequence: TGTGCCAGCAGCTTAGACCCAGCGGGAGCGATGAATGAGCAGTTCTTC. The encoded protein is CASSLDPAGAMNEQFF. Based on the CDR3 plus reference TRBV11-2 and TRBJ2-1, the full variable domain is EAGVAQSPRYKIIEKRQSVAFWCNPISGHATLYWYQQILGQGPKLLIQFQNNGVVDDSQLPKDRFSAERLKGVDSTLKIQPAKLEDSAVYLCASSLDPAGAMNEQFFGPGTRLTVL.